This record looks at one TCR beta chain sequence and its context. No antigen is known for it. This entry is derived from a study of CD8 T cells in cerebrospinal fluid in Alzheimer's disease. TCRdb re-called the 10x single-cell sequencing reads and catalogs CDR3 proteins one per entry, DNA excluded. In all, the sample yields some 1,700 distinct CDR3 sequences. CDR3 size: 14 residues. The germline CDR1 and CDR2 sequences are SGHNT and YYREEE (reference sequence). Notes on the study in general: Finding EBV-specific TCRs in cerebrospinal fluid does not show EBV causes Alzheimer's disease.

This receptor was taken from a human donor in good health. Sequencing was performed on cerebrospinal fluid. The chain uses TRBV5-4 and TRBJ1-5; TCRdb proposes TRBD1, but this gene call is untestable without DNA. CDR3 protein: CASSRDRENQPQHF.